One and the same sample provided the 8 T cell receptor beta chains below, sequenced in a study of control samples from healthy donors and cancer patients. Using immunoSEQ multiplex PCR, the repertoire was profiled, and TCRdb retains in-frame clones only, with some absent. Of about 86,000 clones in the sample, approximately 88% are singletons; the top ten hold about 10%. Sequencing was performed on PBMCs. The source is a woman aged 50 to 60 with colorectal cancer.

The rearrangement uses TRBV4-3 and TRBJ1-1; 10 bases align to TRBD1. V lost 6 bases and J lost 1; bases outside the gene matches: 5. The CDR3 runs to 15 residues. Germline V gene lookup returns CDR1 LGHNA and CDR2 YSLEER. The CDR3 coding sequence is TGCGCCAGCAGGTCGACAGGGGGCCCGAACACTGAAGCTTTCTTT. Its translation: CASRSTGGPNTEAFF.

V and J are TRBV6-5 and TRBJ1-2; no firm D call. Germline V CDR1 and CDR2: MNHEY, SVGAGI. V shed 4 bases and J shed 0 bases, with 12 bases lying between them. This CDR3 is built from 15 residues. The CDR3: CASSSSDGSNYGYTF. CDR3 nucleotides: TGTGCCAGCAGTTCCTCGGACGGGTCTAACTATGGCTACACCTTC.

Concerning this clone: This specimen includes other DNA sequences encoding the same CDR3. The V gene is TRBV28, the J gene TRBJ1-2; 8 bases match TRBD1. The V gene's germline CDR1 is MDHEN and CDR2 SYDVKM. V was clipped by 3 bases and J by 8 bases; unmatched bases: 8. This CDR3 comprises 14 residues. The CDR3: CASSLLGRGLGYTF. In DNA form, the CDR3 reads TGTGCCAGCAGTTTGCTGGGCAGGGGGCTAGGCTACACCTTC.

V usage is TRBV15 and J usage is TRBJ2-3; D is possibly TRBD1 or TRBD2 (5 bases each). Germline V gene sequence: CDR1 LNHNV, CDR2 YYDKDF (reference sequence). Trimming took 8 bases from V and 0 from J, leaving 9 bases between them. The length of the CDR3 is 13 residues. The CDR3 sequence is CATGTASTDTQYF. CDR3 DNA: TGTGCCACCGGGACGGCTAGCACAGATACGCAGTATTTT.

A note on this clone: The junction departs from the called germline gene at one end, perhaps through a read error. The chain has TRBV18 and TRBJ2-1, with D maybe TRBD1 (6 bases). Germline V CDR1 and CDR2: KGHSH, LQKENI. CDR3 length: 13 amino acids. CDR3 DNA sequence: TGTGCCAGCTCGCCACAGGGTTTCGATGAGCAGTTCTTC. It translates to CASSPQGFDEQFF.

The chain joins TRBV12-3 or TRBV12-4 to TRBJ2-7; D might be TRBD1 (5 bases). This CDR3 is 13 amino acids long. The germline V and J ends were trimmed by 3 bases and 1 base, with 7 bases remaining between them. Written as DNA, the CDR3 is TGTGCCAGCAGTTTGGCAGGGTCCTACGAGCAGTACGTC. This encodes CASSLAGSYEQYV.

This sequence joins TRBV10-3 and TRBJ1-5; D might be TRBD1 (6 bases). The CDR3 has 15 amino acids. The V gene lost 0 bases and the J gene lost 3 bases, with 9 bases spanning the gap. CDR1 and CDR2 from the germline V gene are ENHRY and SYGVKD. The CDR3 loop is CAISESRTVNQPQHF. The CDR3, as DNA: TGTGCCATCAGTGAGTCCAGGACAGTCAATCAGCCCCAGCATTTT.

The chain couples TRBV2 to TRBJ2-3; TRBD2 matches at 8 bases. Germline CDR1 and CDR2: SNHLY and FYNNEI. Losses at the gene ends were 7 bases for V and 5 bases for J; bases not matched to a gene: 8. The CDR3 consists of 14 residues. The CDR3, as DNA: TGTGCCAGCATTGGGCGGGGGGCCGGAGATACGCAGTATTTT. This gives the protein CASIGRGAGDTQYF.